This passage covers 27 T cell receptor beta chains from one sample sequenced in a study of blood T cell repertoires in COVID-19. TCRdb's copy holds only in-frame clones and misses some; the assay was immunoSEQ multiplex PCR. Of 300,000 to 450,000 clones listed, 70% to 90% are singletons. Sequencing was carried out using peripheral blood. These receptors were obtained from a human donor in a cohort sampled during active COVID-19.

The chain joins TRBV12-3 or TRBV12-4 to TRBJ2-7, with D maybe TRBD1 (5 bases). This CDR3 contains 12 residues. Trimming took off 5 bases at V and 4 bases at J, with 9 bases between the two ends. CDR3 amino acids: CASSLTGYEQYF. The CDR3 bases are TGTGCCAGCAGTCTAACAGGATACGAGCAGTACTTC.

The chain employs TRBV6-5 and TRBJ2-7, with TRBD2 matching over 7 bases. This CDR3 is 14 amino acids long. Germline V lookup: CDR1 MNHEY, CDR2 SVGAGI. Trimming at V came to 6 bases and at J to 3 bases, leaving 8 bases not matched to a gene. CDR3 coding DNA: TGTGCCAGCAGCCCAGTCGGACTAGACTACGAGCAGTACTTC. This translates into CASSPVGLDYEQYF.

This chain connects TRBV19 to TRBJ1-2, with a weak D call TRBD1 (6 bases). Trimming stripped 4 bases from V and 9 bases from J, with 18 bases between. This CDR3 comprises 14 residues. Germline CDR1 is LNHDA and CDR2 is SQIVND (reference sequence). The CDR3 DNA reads TGTGCCAGTAGTACACCGAACAGGGCCGCAAGCTACACCTTC. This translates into CASSTPNRAASYTF.

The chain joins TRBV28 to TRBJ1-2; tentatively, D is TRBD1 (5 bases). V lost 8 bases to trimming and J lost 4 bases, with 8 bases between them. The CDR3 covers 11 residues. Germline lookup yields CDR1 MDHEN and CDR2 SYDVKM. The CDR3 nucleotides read TGTGCCAGCGGACAAAGCTATGGCTACACCTTC. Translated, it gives CASGQSYGYTF.

CDR3 region: CASSPRVQENSPLHF. The CDR3 DNA is TGTGCCAGCAGCCCCAGAGTACAGGAGAATTCACCCCTCCACTTT. The chain couples TRBV7-2 to TRBJ1-6; maybe TRBD1 (5 bases). Trimming removed 5 bases from V and 7 bases from J, with 15 bases in between. Germline assignment: CDR1 SGHTA and CDR2 FQGNSA. There are 15 residues in the CDR3.

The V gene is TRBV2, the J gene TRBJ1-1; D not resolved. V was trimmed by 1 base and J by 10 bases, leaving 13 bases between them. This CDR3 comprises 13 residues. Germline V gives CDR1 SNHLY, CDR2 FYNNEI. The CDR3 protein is CASSEGAPRTAFF. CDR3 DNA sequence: TGTGCCAGCAGTGAAGGGGCCCCACGTACAGCTTTCTTT.

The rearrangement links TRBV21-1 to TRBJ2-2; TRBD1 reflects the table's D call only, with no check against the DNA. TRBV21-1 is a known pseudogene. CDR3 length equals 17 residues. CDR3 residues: CASSLPGTGWDTGELFF. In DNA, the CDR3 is TGTGCCAGCAGCCTCCCCGGGACAGGGTGGGACACCGGGGAGCTGTTTTTT.

In DNA, the CDR3 is TGTGCCAGTAGTATCGAATTTGGGACAGGGGGTTTGGACGAGCAGTACTTC. Translation gives CASSIEFGTGGLDEQYF. The chain combines TRBV19 with TRBJ2-7, with TRBD1 matching 11 bases. Germline V gene data show CDR1 as LNHDA and CDR2 as SQIVND (reference sequence). The CDR3 consists of 17 residues. Trimming took 3 bases from V and 5 from J; bases not matched to a gene: 12.

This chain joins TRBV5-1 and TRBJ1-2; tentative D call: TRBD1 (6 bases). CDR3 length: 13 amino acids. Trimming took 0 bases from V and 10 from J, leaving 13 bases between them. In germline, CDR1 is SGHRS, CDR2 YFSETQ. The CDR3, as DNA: TGCGCCAGCAGCTTGGGAGAACGGGGACACTACACCTTC. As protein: CASSLGERGHYTF.

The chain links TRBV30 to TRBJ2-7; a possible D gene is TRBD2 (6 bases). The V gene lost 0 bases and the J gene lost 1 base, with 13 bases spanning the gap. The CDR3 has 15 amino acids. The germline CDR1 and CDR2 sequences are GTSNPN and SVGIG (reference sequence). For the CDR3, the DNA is TGTGCCTGGAGTGTAGGCGTCCGGGGGTCCTACGAGCAGTACTTC. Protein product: CAWSVGVRGSYEQYF. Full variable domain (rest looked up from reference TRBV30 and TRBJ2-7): SQTIHQWPATLVQPVGSPLSLECTVEGTSNPNLYWYRQAAGRGLQLLFYSVGIGQISSEVPQNLSASRPQDRQFILSSKKLLLSDSGFYLCAWSVGVRGSYEQYFGPGTRLTVT.

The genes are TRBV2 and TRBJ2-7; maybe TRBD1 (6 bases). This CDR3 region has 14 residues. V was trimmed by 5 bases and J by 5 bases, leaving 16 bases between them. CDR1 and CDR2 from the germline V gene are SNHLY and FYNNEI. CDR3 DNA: TGTGCCAGCAGTCCGCCTTCTAGGGGGAACGAGCAGTACTTC. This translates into CASSPPSRGNEQYF.

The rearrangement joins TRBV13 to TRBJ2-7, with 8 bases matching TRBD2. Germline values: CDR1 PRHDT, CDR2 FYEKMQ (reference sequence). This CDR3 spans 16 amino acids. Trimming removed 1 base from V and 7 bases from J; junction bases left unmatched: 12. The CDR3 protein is CASSLAAGATNGEQYF. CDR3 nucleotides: TGTGCCAGCAGCTTAGCAGCGGGAGCCACGAACGGGGAGCAGTACTTC.

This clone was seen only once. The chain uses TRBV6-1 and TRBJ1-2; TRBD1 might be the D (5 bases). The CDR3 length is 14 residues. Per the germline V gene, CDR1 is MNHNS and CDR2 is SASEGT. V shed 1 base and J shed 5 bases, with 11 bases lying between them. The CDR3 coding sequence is TGTGCCAGCAGTGAAGTTCGGGGGGGGTATGGCTACACCTTC. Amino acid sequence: CASSEVRGGYGYTF.

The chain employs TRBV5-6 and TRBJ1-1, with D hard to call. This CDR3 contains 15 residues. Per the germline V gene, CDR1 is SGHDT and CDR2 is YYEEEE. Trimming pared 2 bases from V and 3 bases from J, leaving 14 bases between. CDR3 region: CASSFIRRTHTEAFF. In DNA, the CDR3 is TGTGCCAGCAGCTTTATCAGGAGGACTCACACTGAAGCTTTCTTT.

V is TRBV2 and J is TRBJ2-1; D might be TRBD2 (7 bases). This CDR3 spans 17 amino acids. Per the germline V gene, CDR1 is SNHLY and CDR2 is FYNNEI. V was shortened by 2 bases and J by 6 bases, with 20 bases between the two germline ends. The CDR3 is CASSEKRGGTGVNEQFF. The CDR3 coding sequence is TGTGCCAGCAGTGAAAAAAGGGGGGGAACTGGCGTCAATGAGCAGTTCTTC.

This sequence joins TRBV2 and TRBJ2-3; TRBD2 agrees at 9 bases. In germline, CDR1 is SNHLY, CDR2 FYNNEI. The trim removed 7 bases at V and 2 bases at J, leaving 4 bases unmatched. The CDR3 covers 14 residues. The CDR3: CASIGGLATDTQYF. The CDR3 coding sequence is TGTGCCAGCATAGGGGGACTAGCCACAGATACGCAGTATTTT.

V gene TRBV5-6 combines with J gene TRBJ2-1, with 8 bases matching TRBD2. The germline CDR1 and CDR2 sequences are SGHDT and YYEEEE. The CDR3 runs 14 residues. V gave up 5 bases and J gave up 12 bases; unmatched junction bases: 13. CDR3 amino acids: CASRVGTRTLPQFF. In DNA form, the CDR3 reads TGTGCCAGCAGGGTGGGGACTAGGACCCTCCCGCAGTTCTTC.

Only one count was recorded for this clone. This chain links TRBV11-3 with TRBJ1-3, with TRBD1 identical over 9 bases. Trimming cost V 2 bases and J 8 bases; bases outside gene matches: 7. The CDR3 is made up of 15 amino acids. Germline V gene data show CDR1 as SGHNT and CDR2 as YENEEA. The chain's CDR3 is CASSLTPGQGDTIYF. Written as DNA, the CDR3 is TGTGCCAGCAGCTTAACTCCGGGACAGGGAGACACCATATATTTT.

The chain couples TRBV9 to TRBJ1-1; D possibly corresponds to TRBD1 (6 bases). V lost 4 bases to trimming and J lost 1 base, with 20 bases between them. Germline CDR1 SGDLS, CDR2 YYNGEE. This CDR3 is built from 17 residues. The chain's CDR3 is CASSPTGHPWGNTEAFF. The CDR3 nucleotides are TGTGCCAGCAGCCCCACGGGACACCCTTGGGGGAACACTGAAGCTTTCTTT.

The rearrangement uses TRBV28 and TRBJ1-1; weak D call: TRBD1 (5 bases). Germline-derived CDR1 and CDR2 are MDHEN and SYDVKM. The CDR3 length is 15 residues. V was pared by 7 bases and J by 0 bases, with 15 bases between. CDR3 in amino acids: CASIYLRGMNTEAFF. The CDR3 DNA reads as TGTGCCAGCATTTATTTGCGGGGGATGAACACTGAAGCTTTCTTT.

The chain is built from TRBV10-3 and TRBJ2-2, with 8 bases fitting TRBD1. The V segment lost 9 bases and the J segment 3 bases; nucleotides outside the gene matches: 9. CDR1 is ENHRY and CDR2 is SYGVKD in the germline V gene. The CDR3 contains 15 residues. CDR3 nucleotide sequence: TGTGCCATGAACAGGGGGTTTAGGGACACCGGGGAGCTGTTTTTT. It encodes CAMNRGFRDTGELFF.

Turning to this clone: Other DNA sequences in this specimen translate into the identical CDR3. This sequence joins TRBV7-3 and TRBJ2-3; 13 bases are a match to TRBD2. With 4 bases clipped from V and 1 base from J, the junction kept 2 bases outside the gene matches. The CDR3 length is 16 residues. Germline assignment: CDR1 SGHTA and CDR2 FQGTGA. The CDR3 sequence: CASSSGLAGGTDTQYF. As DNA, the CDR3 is TGTGCCAGCAGCTCTGGACTAGCGGGGGGCACAGATACGCAGTATTTT.

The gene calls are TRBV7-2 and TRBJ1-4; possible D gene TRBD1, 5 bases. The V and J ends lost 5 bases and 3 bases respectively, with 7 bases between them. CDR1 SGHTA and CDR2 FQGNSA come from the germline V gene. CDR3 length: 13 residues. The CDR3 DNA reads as TGTGCCAGCAGCGGGGGGGCTAATGAAAAACTGTTTTTT. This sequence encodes CASSGGANEKLFF. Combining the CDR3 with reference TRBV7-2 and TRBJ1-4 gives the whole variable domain GAGVSQSPSNKVTEKGKDVELRCDPISGHTALYWYRQSLGQGLEFLIYFQGNSAPDKSGLPSDRFSAERTGGSVSTLTIQRTQQEDSAVYLCASSGGANEKLFFGSGTQLSVL.

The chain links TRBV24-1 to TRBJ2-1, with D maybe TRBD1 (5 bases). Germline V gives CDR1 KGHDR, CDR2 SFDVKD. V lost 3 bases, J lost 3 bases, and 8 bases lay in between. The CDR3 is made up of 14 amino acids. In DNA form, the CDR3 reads TGTGCCACCAGTGATGCGGACAACTACAATGAGCAGTTCTTC. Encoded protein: CATSDADNYNEQFF.

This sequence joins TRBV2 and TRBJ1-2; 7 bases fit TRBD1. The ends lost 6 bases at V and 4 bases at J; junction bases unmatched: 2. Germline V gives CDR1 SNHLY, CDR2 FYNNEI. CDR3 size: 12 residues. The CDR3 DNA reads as TGTGCCAGCAGGACAGGGATCTATGGCTACACCTTC. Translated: CASRTGIYGYTF. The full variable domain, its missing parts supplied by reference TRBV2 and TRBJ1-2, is EPEVTQTPSHQVTQMGQEVILRCVPISNHLYFYWYRQILGQKVEFLVSFYNNEISEKSEIFDDQFSVERPDGSNFTLKIRSTKLEDSAMYFCASRTGIYGYTFGSGTRLTVV.

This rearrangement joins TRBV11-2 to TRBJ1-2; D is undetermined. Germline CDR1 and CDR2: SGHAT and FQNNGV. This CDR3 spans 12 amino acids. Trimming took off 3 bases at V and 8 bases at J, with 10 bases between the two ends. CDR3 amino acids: CASSFPGRGYTF. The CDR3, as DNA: TGTGCCAGCAGCTTCCCAGGCCGAGGCTACACCTTC.

Written as DNA, the CDR3 is TGCGCCAGCAGCTTGAGCGGGGGCCCCAGAGAGACCCAGTACTTC. Encoded protein: CASSLSGGPRETQYF. V usage is TRBV5-1 and J usage is TRBJ2-5; TRBD2 matches 8 bases. This CDR3 comprises 15 residues. Germline V gives CDR1 SGHRS, CDR2 YFSETQ. The trim removed 1 base at V and 4 bases at J, leaving 6 bases unmatched.